The text below deals with one T cell receptor (beta chain). The antigen remains unidentified. The record originates from a study of T-cell memory formation after mild COVID-19. Trimming cost V 6 bases and J 7 bases; bases outside gene matches: 8. Germline V gene sequence: CDR1 MRHNA, CDR2 SNTAGT. The length of the CDR3 is 16 residues. In TCRdb, the 5' RACE reads were re-called with MiXCR into one record per CDR3 protein. The repertoire holds roughly 120,000 distinct CDR3 sequences, with 16% as singletons. Study outcomes and limitations: Day 15 to 85 contracting clones showed balanced CD4/CD8; day 15 to 37 expanders favored CD4+.

This chain links TRBV6-4 with TRBJ2-1; 14 nucleotides align to TRBD2. The sequence was collected from an adult woman who had mild COVID-19 (a few samples of this study predate the infection). Cell type and time point are not known. The sequencing sample was made of PBMCs or a T cell subset sorted from them (not recorded which). The CDR3 nucleotides read TGTGCCAGCAGCGATGGGACTAGCGGGAGTGAAAATGAGCAGTTCTTC. It codes for CASSDGTSGSENEQFF.